The 29 T cell receptor beta chains below come from one sample, sequenced in a study of blood T cell repertoires in COVID-19. Generated by immunoSEQ multiplex PCR, the TCRdb table keeps only in-frame clones and is missing some. Among about 200,000 clones listed, 80% to 90% were seen once. Sequencing input: peripheral blood. These receptors came from a woman over 75 with acute or convalescent COVID-19.

The gene calls are TRBV6-5 and TRBJ1-1, with 10 bases that match TRBD1. This CDR3 has 15 residues. Germline V gives CDR1 MNHEY, CDR2 SVGAGI. V lost 5 bases and J lost 5; bases outside the gene matches: 8. The CDR3 reads CASSRTGGGWTEAFF. The CDR3 nucleotides read TGTGCCAGCAGTAGGACAGGGGGAGGTTGGACTGAAGCTTTCTTT.

This clone was detected only once. This chain uses TRBV7-2 with TRBJ2-7; 7 nucleotides line up with TRBD2. J gave up 1 base and V 1 base, and 7 bases lay outside the gene matches. This CDR3 is built from 16 residues. The germline gives CDR1 SGHTA, CDR2 FQGNSA. In DNA form, the CDR3 reads TGTGCCAGCAGCTTAGTAGGGCCTAGCGGTTCCTACGAGCAGTACTTC. Its protein product is CASSLVGPSGSYEQYF.

V usage is TRBV5-4 and J usage is TRBJ2-1; 11 positions match TRBD1. The CDR3 is made up of 17 amino acids. Germline assignment: CDR1 SGHNT and CDR2 YYREEE (reference sequence). V trimming: 0 bases; J trimming: 3 bases; junction bases outside the gene matches: 5. DNA of the CDR3: TGTGCCAGCAGCTTGGGGGGACAGGGGGTTTTCTACAATGAGCAGTTCTTC. Protein: CASSLGGQGVFYNEQFF. Drawing the rest from reference TRBV5-4 and TRBJ2-1, the complete variable domain is ETGVTQSPTHLIKTRGQQVTLRCSSQSGHNTVSWYQQALGQGPQFIFQYYREEENGRGNFPPRFSGLQFPNYSSELNVNALELDDSALYLCASSLGGQGVFYNEQFFGPGTRLTVL.

The chain has TRBV29-1 and TRBJ2-3; 9 nucleotides agree with TRBD1. This CDR3 comprises 16 residues. Germline CDR1 SQVTM, CDR2 ANQGSEA. With 8 bases clipped from V and 5 bases from J, the junction kept 17 bases outside the gene matches. This chain's CDR3 is CSITYDTGGRVDTQYF. CDR3 DNA: TGCAGCATCACGTATGATACAGGGGGCAGGGTAGATACGCAGTATTTT.

The chain has TRBV10-1 and TRBJ2-3, with 7 positions matching TRBD1. The CDR3 covers 13 residues. J was trimmed by 6 bases and V by 3 bases; bases with no gene match: 3. Germline-derived CDR1 and CDR2 are WNHNN and SYGVQD (reference sequence). CDR3 DNA: TGCGCCAGCAGTGACTTCAGGGGGGATACGCAGTATTTT. This sequence encodes CASSDFRGDTQYF.

The V call is TRBV9, the J call TRBJ2-3; TRBD1 might be the D (8 bases). The CDR3 spans 16 residues. V was cut by 4 bases and J by 3 bases, with 18 bases left in between. Germline V lookup: CDR1 SGDLS, CDR2 YYNGEE. This CDR3 is CASSINDRGGTDTQYF. The CDR3 DNA follows: TGTGCCAGCAGCATAAATGACAGGGGAGGGACAGATACGCAGTATTTT. Full variable domain (rest looked up from reference TRBV9 and TRBJ2-3): DSGVTQTPKHLITATGQRVTLRCSPRSGDLSVYWYQQSLDQGLQFLIQYYNGEERAKGNILERFSAQQFPDLHSELNLSSLELGDSALYFCASSINDRGGTDTQYFGPGTRLTVL.

This clone was seen only once. The chain employs TRBV29-1 and TRBJ1-1; 8 bases match TRBD1. The CDR3 runs 13 residues. Germline assignment: CDR1 SQVTM and CDR2 ANQGSEA. Trimming removed 8 bases from V and 0 bases from J; junction bases left unmatched: 5. The DNA for the CDR3 is TGCAGCTCCTGGACAGGGTTGAACACTGAAGCTTTCTTT. Residues: CSSWTGLNTEAFF.

The chain carries TRBV13 and TRBJ1-2; D not resolved. The V gene lost 1 base and the J gene lost 7 bases, with 7 bases spanning the gap. Germline assignment: CDR1 PRHDT and CDR2 FYEKMQ (reference sequence). The CDR3 runs 12 residues. The CDR3 protein is CASSLVQAGYTF. The DNA for the CDR3 is TGTGCCAGCAGCTTAGTTCAGGCTGGCTACACCTTC.

The chain uses TRBV6-5 and TRBJ2-5; a weak D match, TRBD2 (6 bases). V was cut by 6 bases and J by 7 bases, with 15 bases left in between. Germline assignment: CDR1 MNHEY and CDR2 SVGAGI. The CDR3 extends over 13 amino acids. CDR3 sequence reads: CASSAPSARTQYF. The CDR3 DNA reads as TGTGCCAGCAGCGCCCCTAGCGCCCGGACCCAGTACTTC.

The chain combines TRBV12-5 with TRBJ2-3, with 7 positions matching TRBD1. J gave up 2 bases and V 6 bases, and 5 bases lay outside the gene matches. Germline V gives CDR1 LGHNT, CDR2 FRNRAP. The CDR3 length is 14 residues. CDR3 bases: TGTGCTAGTGGGGGGACAGACTACACAGATACGCAGTATTTT. Protein product: CASGGTDYTDTQYF.

The CDR3 region is CASSASTGVVEQYF. CDR3 coding DNA: TGTGCCAGCAGCGCCTCTACAGGTGTGGTCGAGCAGTACTTC. The V and J genes are TRBV7-2 and TRBJ2-7, with D tentatively TRBD1 (5 bases). V was pared by 5 bases and J by 6 bases, with 17 bases between. The CDR3 has 14 amino acids. Looked up from germline, CDR1 is SGHTA and CDR2 is FQGNSA.

The J gene is TRBJ1-2, the V gene TRBV7-9; TRBD1 matches at 8 bases. There are 13 residues in the CDR3. V was clipped by 3 bases and J by 7 bases; unmatched bases: 4. Germline assignment: CDR1 SEHNR and CDR2 FQNEAQ (reference sequence). The CDR3, as DNA: TGTGCCAGCAGCTTGTCAGGGGGCCTTGGCTACACCTTC. Translation gives CASSLSGGLGYTF.

The gene calls are TRBV25-1 and TRBJ2-3, with 11 bases fitting TRBD2. Germline values: CDR1 MGHDK, CDR2 SYGVNS. The J segment lost 7 bases and the V segment lost 7 bases, leaving 7 bases of the junction unmatched. The CDR3 runs 14 residues. CDR3 nucleotide sequence: TGTGCCAGCAACCCTAGCGGGGGGATGAATACGCAGTATTTT. Protein product: CASNPSGGMNTQYF. The whole variable domain, filled in from reference TRBV25-1 and TRBJ2-3, reads EADIYQTPRYLVIGTGKKITLECSQTMGHDKMYWYQQDPGMELHLIHYSYGVNSTEKGDLSSESTVSRIRTEHFPLTLESARPSHTSQYLCASNPSGGMNTQYFGPGTRLTVL.

The rearrangement uses TRBV7-8 and TRBJ2-7; D is unclear. The CDR3 totals 11 residues. Trimming removed 7 bases from V and 6 bases from J, with 10 bases in between. Germline V gene sequence: CDR1 SGHVS, CDR2 FQNEAQ. The CDR3 DNA follows: TGTGCCAGCACCCAATTCGGCGAGCAGTACTTC. Protein product: CASTQFGEQYF.

The rearrangement joins TRBV9 to TRBJ2-7; D may be TRBD2 (7 bases). This CDR3 comprises 16 residues. The germline V gene has CDR1 SGDLS and CDR2 YYNGEE. The V and J ends lost 1 base and 2 bases respectively, with 16 bases between them. In nucleotides, the CDR3 is TGTGCCAGCAGCGTAAGGGGGGGCCCGAGCGCCTACGAGCAGTACTTC. This encodes CASSVRGGPSAYEQYF.

This sequence joins TRBV7-2 and TRBJ1-5; 7 nucleotides agree with TRBD1. This CDR3 region has 16 residues. The V and J ends lost 5 bases and 3 bases, in that order; junction bases with no gene match: 10. Looked up from germline, CDR1 is SGHTA and CDR2 is FQGNSA. The CDR3 reads CASSRYRTGSNQPQHF. As DNA, the CDR3 is TGTGCCAGCAGCCGTTATAGGACAGGTTCCAATCAGCCCCAGCATTTT.

A single count supports this clone. The chain is built from TRBV5-1 and TRBJ2-3; TRBD2 matches 8 bases. CDR1 is SGHRS and CDR2 is YFSETQ in the germline V gene. This CDR3 has 16 amino acids. J was trimmed by 6 bases and V by 2 bases; bases with no gene match: 11. The CDR3 protein is CASSFGGRPGGDTQYF. The CDR3 DNA is TGCGCCAGCAGCTTCGGCGGGAGGCCCGGGGGCGATACGCAGTATTTT.

The CDR3 DNA reads TGTGCCAGCAGCCAAGCCGGGACTAGCGAGCAGTTCTTC. As protein: CASSQAGTSEQFF. The chain combines TRBV4-2 with TRBJ2-1; TRBD2 aligns across 9 bases. This CDR3 has 13 amino acids. The V gene's germline CDR1 is LGHNA and CDR2 YNFKEQ. V shed 1 base and J 10 bases; nucleotides not matched to a gene: 2.

The chain links TRBV24-1 to TRBJ2-2, with TRBD1 identical over 10 bases. V lost 7 bases to trimming and J lost 4 bases; unmatched junction nucleotides: 2. CDR1 and CDR2 (germline): KGHDR, SFDVKD. The CDR3 is 14 residues long. The CDR3, as DNA: TGTGCCACCAGAGGACAGGGGGTCACCGGGGAGCTGTTTTTT. Amino acids: CATRGQGVTGELFF.

The V call is TRBV4-3, the J call TRBJ2-1; D is perhaps TRBD2 (6 bases). V was cut by 0 bases and J by 10 bases, with 10 bases left in between. Germline loops: CDR1 LGHNA, CDR2 YSLEER. This CDR3 is 13 amino acids long. This chain's CDR3 is CASSQDRDLEQFF. The CDR3 DNA follows: TGCGCCAGCAGCCAAGATCGGGACTTGGAGCAGTTCTTC.

V gene TRBV11-2 combines with J gene TRBJ2-4, with 14 bases that match TRBD2. Germline V gene sequence: CDR1 SGHAT, CDR2 FQNNGV. The trim removed 1 base at V and 5 bases at J, leaving 4 bases unmatched. CDR3 length: 17 residues. The CDR3 here is CASSLGGTSGSQNIQYF. CDR3 bases: TGTGCCAGCAGCTTAGGGGGGACTAGCGGGAGCCAAAACATTCAGTACTTC. Complete variable domain (other parts from reference TRBV11-2 and TRBJ2-4): EAGVAQSPRYKIIEKRQSVAFWCNPISGHATLYWYQQILGQGPKLLIQFQNNGVVDDSQLPKDRFSAERLKGVDSTLKIQPAKLEDSAVYLCASSLGGTSGSQNIQYFGAGTRLSVL.

V and J are TRBV18 and TRBJ2-6; the D gene is possibly TRBD1 (6 bases). The CDR3 extends over 16 amino acids. Germline V gives CDR1 KGHSH, CDR2 LQKENI. Trimming removed 5 bases at V and 4 bases at J, with 15 bases between. Here the CDR3 reads CASSSNGQTGANVLTF. CDR3 DNA: TGTGCCAGCTCAAGCAACGGACAGACCGGGGCCAACGTCCTGACTTTC.

The chain combines TRBV18 with TRBJ2-2, with D maybe TRBD2 (5 bases). Germline V lookup: CDR1 KGHSH, CDR2 LQKENI. Trimming removed 3 bases from V and 5 bases from J, with 16 bases in between. The CDR3 extends over 16 amino acids. The CDR3: CASSPGSAPGTGELFF. The DNA for the CDR3 is TGTGCCAGCTCACCCGGCTCCGCCCCGGGGACCGGGGAGCTGTTTTTT. Supplemented by reference TRBV18 and TRBJ2-2, the full variable domain reads NAGVMQNPRHLVRRRGQEARLRCSPMKGHSHVYWYRQLPEEGLKFMVYLQKENIIDESGMPKERFSAEFPKEGPSILRIQQVVRGDSAAYFCASSPGSAPGTGELFFGEGSRLTVL.

This clone was seen only a few times. The chain links TRBV5-4 to TRBJ2-7; 9 nucleotides line up with TRBD2. The CDR3 runs to 14 residues. Germline CDR1 and CDR2: SGHNT and YYREEE (reference sequence). Trimming at V came to 4 bases and at J to 7 bases, leaving 9 bases not matched to a gene. CDR3 amino acids: CASSTRLAAGEQYF. The CDR3 nucleotides read TGTGCCAGCAGCACGAGACTAGCGGCTGGGGAGCAGTACTTC.

This clone has only one observation. V is TRBV19 and J is TRBJ1-6; 9 bases are a match to TRBD1. Germline-derived CDR1 and CDR2 are LNHDA and SQIVND (reference sequence). This CDR3 has 15 amino acids. V lost 5 bases, J lost 8 bases, and 7 bases stayed unmatched. CDR3 residues: CASSLGTGKDSPLHF. The CDR3 nucleotides read TGTGCCAGTAGTCTGGGGACAGGGAAGGATTCACCCCTCCACTTT.

The rearrangement uses TRBV4-3 and TRBJ1-1; 7 positions agree with TRBD1. The V gene end was trimmed by 3 bases and the J gene end by 6 bases; junction bases not matched to a gene: 10. Germline CDR1 is LGHNA and CDR2 is YSLEER. CDR3 length: 15 amino acids. The CDR3 reads CASSHPRQGSPEAFF. DNA of the CDR3: TGCGCCAGCAGCCATCCTCGACAGGGATCCCCTGAAGCTTTCTTT.

This clone was seen a few times. The DNA of the CDR3 is TGTGCCAGCCCCCCCGCGGGGGTCTCCTATAATTCACCCCTCCACTTT. Residues: CASPPAGVSYNSPLHF. V usage is TRBV28 and J usage is TRBJ1-6; D is possibly TRBD1 (5 bases). V gave up 8 bases and J gave up 0 bases, with 14 bases separating them. The CDR3 covers 16 residues. Looked up from germline, CDR1 is MDHEN and CDR2 is SYDVKM.

This clone occurred once. J is TRBJ1-3 and V is TRBV30; D is unresolved. The CDR3 is made up of 15 amino acids. V was pared by 0 bases and J by 0 bases, with 9 bases between. Germline-derived CDR1 and CDR2 are GTSNPN and SVGIG (reference sequence). The CDR3 DNA reads as TGTGCCTGGAGTGTACCACGGGTCTCTGGAAACACCATATATTTT. Translating gives CAWSVPRVSGNTIYF.

This clone was observed a few times. This sample includes further DNA sequences coding for the same CDR3. This sequence joins TRBV29-1 and TRBJ2-5; TRBD1 matches 7 bases. The CDR3 is 13 amino acids. J was trimmed by 4 bases and V by 3 bases; bases with no gene match: 5. Germline V lookup: CDR1 SQVTM, CDR2 ANQGSEA. The CDR3 DNA follows: TGCAGCGTTGACAGGGGGAAAAGAGAGACCCAGTACTTC. Amino acids: CSVDRGKRETQYF.